The clone carrying this T cell receptor beta chain was found a few times. Its target is unknown. This specimen belongs to a study of OX40 agonist ivuxolimab in advanced cancers. For the study at large: Ivuxolimab, an agonist antibody against OX40 (CD134), was given to patients. All patients had ivuxolimab intravenously every 2 weeks at 0.01 to 10 mg/kg. Aged about 20 to 85 with a mean of roughly 65 years, they were about 83% male. Study-wide results and caveats: The study observed clonal expansion of CD4+ and CD8+ blood T cells by week 6 at 0.1 to 3.0 mg/kg.

CDR1 and CDR2 from the germline V gene are MNHEY and SMNVEV (reference sequence). V lost 0 bases, J lost 1 base, and 9 bases lay in between. This CDR3 is 16 amino acids long. Using immunoSEQ multiplex PCR, the repertoire was profiled, and TCRdb retains in-frame clones only, with some absent. The sample consists of more than 15,000 clones, roughly four fifths of them appearing once. The specimen comprised CD4+ or CD8+ T cells sorted from blood, sampled in a trial of the OX40 agonist ivuxolimab. The origin of this receptor is an adult with an advanced solid tumor such as melanoma, head and neck, liver or kidney cancer. The chain employs TRBV27 and TRBJ1-4; TRBD1 is a possible D gene (5 bases). CDR3 residues: CASSLSKGRTNEKLFF. The CDR3 bases are TGTGCCAGCAGTTTATCGAAGGGGAGAACTAATGAAAAACTGTTTTTT.